This T cell receptor (beta chain) was documented in a study of cytomegalovirus exposure and HLA in healthy donors. Germline lookup yields CDR1 SGHNT and CDR2 YENEEA. This CDR3 is 14 amino acids long. Trimming cost V 5 bases and J 3 bases, with 10 bases left between them. The primer mix had 60 Vbeta and 13 Jbeta primers. The table came from immunoSEQ multiplex PCR; TCRdb's copy has only in-frame clones and leaves some out. The sample has 150,000 to 200,000 clones; approximately 70% are singletons. The V gene is TRBV11-3, the J gene TRBJ2-2; the D gene is possibly TRBD2 (7 bases). This clonotype originated in a man aged 35 to 55 in good health and CMV-seropositive. Sequenced material: PBMCs. The CDR3: CASSRGGYTGELFF. In DNA, the CDR3 is TGTGCCAGCAGCAGGGGGGGGTACACCGGGGAGCTGTTTTTT.